One sample yielded the 18 T cell receptor beta chains listed below, sequenced in a study of regulatory T cells in long-lasting Graves disease. The TCR beta library used iRepertoire HTBI primers with Arm-PCR amplification of CDR3. MiXCR, applied by TCRdb to the multiplex PCR reads, yields one record per CDR3 protein. The sample contains about 210,000 distinct CDR3 sequences, approximately 18% of which appear only once. Time point indicated: newly diagnosed GD, antithyroid drugs for less than 3 months. Construction of the TCR library relied on RNA isolated from PBMCs. These data were also reused for a study on T cells in Graves' hyperthyroidism and ophthalmopathy.

The specimen comprised peripheral blood mononuclear cells (PBMCs), sampled at new diagnosis, from a patient treated with antithyroid drugs. Receptors originate from a woman aged 30 to 39 with Graves disease.

This clonotype was recorded many times. The genes are TRBV27 and TRBJ1-1; D gene ambiguous. Germline V lookup: CDR1 MNHEY, CDR2 SMNVEV (reference sequence). The CDR3 contains 15 residues. V dropped 5 bases and J dropped 1 base, with 14 bases sitting between them. CDR3 nucleotides: TGTGCCAGCAGTCAATATTCTACAGCGAACACTGAAGCTTTCTTT. Amino acid sequence: CASSQYSTANTEAFF.

There are many counts of this clonotype. This chain joins TRBV20-1 and TRBJ1-2, with D perhaps TRBD1 (5 bases). CDR3 length equals 16 residues. The germline CDR1 and CDR2 sequences are DFQATT and SNEGSKA (reference sequence). The V end lost 0 bases, the J end lost 2 bases, and 16 bases lay between the germline ends. The CDR3 nucleotides are TGCAGTGCTAGAGATTCGGGGGGGGGGGACAACTATGGCTACACCTTC. It yields the protein CSARDSGGGDNYGYTF.

V is TRBV2 and J is TRBJ2-1, with 9 nucleotides matching TRBD2. The V segment lost 6 bases and the J segment 0 bases; nucleotides outside the gene matches: 12. The CDR3 totals 18 residues. CDR1 is SNHLY, CDR2 FYNNEI, per germline. CDR3 in amino acids: CASSPWTSDSNSYNEQFF. Written as DNA, the CDR3 is TGTGCCAGCAGCCCCTGGACTAGCGATTCCAACTCCTACAATGAGCAGTTCTTC.

Ten or more counts support this clonotype. This rearrangement joins TRBV5-1 to TRBJ2-7; D call uncertain. V shed 6 bases and J shed 2 bases, with 9 bases lying between them. CDR1 and CDR2 from the germline V gene are SGHRS and YFSETQ. This CDR3 has 12 amino acids. CDR3 sequence (DNA): TGCGCCAGCACCTCTATGACCTACGAGCAGTACTTC. It specifies CASTSMTYEQYF. Looking up the rest from reference TRBV5-1 and TRBJ2-7 gives the full variable domain: KAGVTQTPRYLIKTRGQQVTLSCSPISGHRSVSWYQQTPGQGLQFLFEYFSETQRNKGNFPGRFSGRQFSNSRSEMNVSTLELGDSALYLCASTSMTYEQYFGPGTRLTVT.

Many counts were recorded for this clonotype. The V and J genes are TRBV3-1 and TRBJ1-1, with TRBD1 identical over 9 bases. Germline CDR1 is LGHDT and CDR2 is YNNKEL (reference sequence). CDR3 length: 16 residues. With 7 bases clipped from V and 0 bases from J, the junction kept 9 bases outside the gene matches. CDR3 sequence (DNA): TGTGCCAGCACCACTGGACAGGGGTCCTTGAACACTGAAGCTTTCTTT. The encoded protein is CASTTGQGSLNTEAFF.

This clonotype was seen many times. The V gene is TRBV2, the J gene TRBJ2-2; TRBD2 agrees at 7 bases. Trimming removed 6 bases from V and 1 base from J; junction bases left unmatched: 2. CDR1 and CDR2 (germline): SNHLY, FYNNEI. CDR3 length: 14 amino acids. The CDR3 region has the DNA TGTGCCAGCAGCGTAGCGGGGAACACCGGGGAGCTGTTTTTT. It yields the protein CASSVAGNTGELFF. Together with reference TRBV2 and TRBJ2-2, the CDR3 gives the full variable domain: EPEVTQTPSHQVTQMGQEVILRCVPISNHLYFYWYRQILGQKVEFLVSFYNNEISEKSEIFDDQFSVERPDGSNFTLKIRSTKLEDSAMYFCASSVAGNTGELFFGEGSRLTVL.

This clonotype has a count of ten or more. The chain employs TRBV20-1 and TRBJ2-7; 7 positions match TRBD2. Germline V lookup: CDR1 DFQATT, CDR2 SNEGSKA (reference sequence). This CDR3 is built from 15 residues. V lost 6 bases and J lost 7; bases outside the gene matches: 18. CDR3 sequence: CSATGGRRVGGEQYF. In nucleotides, the CDR3 is TGCAGTGCCACCGGCGGACGGCGGGTGGGAGGGGAGCAGTACTTC.

This chain uses TRBV6-2 or TRBV6-3 with TRBJ1-2; 12 bases align to TRBD1. CDR1 and CDR2 (germline): MNHEY, SVGEGT. J was trimmed by 5 bases and V by 5 bases; bases with no gene match: 9. The CDR3 has 16 amino acids. CDR3 sequence reads: CASSEWDRGLSYGYTF. The CDR3 DNA reads TGTGCCAGCAGTGAATGGGACAGGGGGCTGTCATATGGCTACACCTTC.

Many counts were recorded for this clonotype. The rearrangement uses TRBV18 and TRBJ1-4; 9 bases map to TRBD1. V lost 2 bases and J lost 8; bases outside the gene matches: 6. This CDR3 spans 15 amino acids. The V gene's germline CDR1 is KGHSH and CDR2 LQKENI. The CDR3 bases are TGTGCCAGCTCACCAACAGACAGGGGGGACGAAAAACTGTTTTTT. Translation: CASSPTDRGDEKLFF.

This clonotype was recorded at least ten times. The chain links TRBV6-1 to TRBJ1-1; TRBD1 might be the D (6 bases). Trimming shortened V by 3 bases and J by 0 bases, and 8 bases separated the two germline ends. The CDR3 extends over 14 amino acids. The germline CDR1 and CDR2 sequences are MNHNS and SASEGT. CDR3 in amino acids: CASSDGQMNTEAFF. The CDR3 bases are TGTGCCAGCAGTGATGGACAGATGAACACTGAAGCTTTCTTT.

This clonotype was observed at least ten times. The chain combines TRBV7-6 with TRBJ2-5, with D unresolved. Deletions cut 1 base from V and 4 bases from J, with 4 bases between. Germline V CDR1 and CDR2: SGHVS, FNYEAQ. The CDR3 totals 12 residues. The CDR3 nucleotides read TGTGCCAGCAGCTTAGTTGGAGAGACCCAGTACTTC. Amino acid sequence: CASSLVGETQYF.

At least ten counts were recorded for this clonotype. V is TRBV30 and J is TRBJ2-1; D remains ambiguous. V shed 6 bases and J shed 10 bases, with 13 bases lying between them. CDR1 is GTSNPN and CDR2 is SVGIG in the germline V gene (reference sequence). The CDR3 spans 11 residues. The DNA of the CDR3 is TGTGCCTGTCAGCCGGGTAACGAGCAGTTCTTC. Translation: CACQPGNEQFF.

This clonotype was seen at least ten times. The rearrangement links TRBV12-3 or TRBV12-4 to TRBJ1-2; tentative D call: TRBD1 (6 bases). V shed 1 base and J shed 8 bases, with 17 bases lying between them. The CDR3 totals 15 residues. Here the CDR3 DNA reads TGTGCCAGCAGTTTAGTTAAGAGCGATAGGGGGGGCTACACCTTC. Its protein product is CASSLVKSDRGGYTF.

Concerning this clonotype itself: One junction end disagrees with the germline gene, perhaps due to a read error. V is TRBV28 and J is TRBJ2-4, with D hard to call. Germline assignment: CDR1 MDHEN and CDR2 SYDVKM. The CDR3 has 16 residues. The DNA of the CDR3 is TGTGCCTGCAGTGTCGGCCGGATTCTAGCCAAAAACATTCAGTACTTC. It codes for CACSVGRILAKNIQYF.

This clonotype has at least ten counts. V gene TRBV4-2 combines with J gene TRBJ2-1; D remains unclear. Trimming pared 8 bases from V and 1 base from J, leaving 12 bases between. CDR1 LGHNA and CDR2 YNFKEQ come from the germline V gene. This CDR3 spans 14 amino acids. The CDR3 is CASSSLESYNEQFF. In nucleotides, the CDR3 is TGTGCCAGCTCCTCTTTAGAGTCCTACAATGAGCAGTTCTTC.

In this sample, this clonotype turned up many times. The gene calls are TRBV18 and TRBJ1-2; D is possibly TRBD1 (6 bases). Trimming shortened V by 11 bases and J by 1 base, and 23 bases separated the two germline ends. CDR1 is KGHSH and CDR2 is LQKENI in the germline V gene. The CDR3 consists of 16 residues. The CDR3 here is CASVGASLLNNYGYTF. CDR3 sequence (DNA): TGTGCCTCAGTGGGGGCCTCCCTGCTTAATAACTATGGCTACACCTTC.

This clonotype was found many times. The rearrangement uses TRBV18 and TRBJ2-3; 7 positions match TRBD2. Trimming at V came to 6 bases and at J to 5 bases, leaving 8 bases not matched to a gene. Germline V gene lookup returns CDR1 KGHSH and CDR2 LQKENI. CDR3 size: 14 residues. The CDR3 loop reads CASSLPGGGDTQYF. CDR3 in DNA: TGTGCCAGCTCTCTCCCTGGCGGGGGAGATACGCAGTATTTT.

This clonotype was counted between two and nine times. J is TRBJ1-5 and V is TRBV12-5; D is uncertain. Trimming cost V 10 bases and J 2 bases, with 15 bases left between them. Germline V gene lookup returns CDR1 LGHNT and CDR2 FRNRAP. The CDR3 consists of 14 residues. The CDR3 coding sequence is TGTGCTAACACACCCCGGGGAGGCAATCAGCCCCAGCATTTT. Its protein product is CANTPRGGNQPQHF.